A selection of T cell receptor beta chains follows, all from one sample in a study of blood T cell repertoires in COVID-19. The protocol was immunoSEQ multiplex PCR, while the TCRdb copy is restricted to in-frame clones and leaves out a portion. The repertoire holds approximately 130,000 clones, with about 85% as singletons. Specimen: peripheral blood. The receptor source for this set is a human donor in a cohort sampled during active COVID-19. The CDR3 runs from the conserved cysteine through the conserved F or W. D genes are given only for firm matches. Clone sizes are given selectively: once, few, many, or a class where the clone is expanded.

D gene | J gene | clone size | V gene | CDR3 protein | CDR3 DNA
. | TRBJ1-2 | . | TRBV5-4 | CASNLASGGAGGYTF | TGTGCCAGCAACCTAGCTTCGGGAGGGGCAGGTGGCTACACCTTC
. | TRBJ1-2 | . | TRBV6-5 | CASRTRGRVGYTF | TGTGCCAGCAGAACCCGGGGAAGGGTTGGCTACACCTTC
. | TRBJ1-1 | . | TRBV15 | CATSRRTVMNTEAFF | TGTGCCACCAGCAGACGAACAGTCATGAACACTGAAGCTTTCTTT
TRBD1 | TRBJ1-6 | . | TRBV30 | CAWSIYRDRANSPLHF | TGTGCCTGGAGTATTTATCGGGACAGGGCGAATTCACCCCTCCACTTT
. | TRBJ1-2 | . | TRBV18 | CASSHTRRNWNYGYTF | TGTGCCAGCTCACACACGAGGCGGAATTGGAACTATGGCTACACCTTC
TRBD1 | TRBJ2-7 | . | TRBV25-1 | CASRGQGFYEQYF | TGTGCCAGCCGTGGACAGGGCTTCTACGAGCAGTACTTC
TRBD1 | TRBJ1-2 | . | TRBV5-5 | CASSQRTGRNYGYTF | TGTGCCAGCAGCCAAAGGACAGGGAGAAACTATGGCTACACCTTC
. | TRBJ1-2 | once | TRBV7-9 | CASSSVLRDGYTF | TGTGCCAGCAGCTCGGTCCTCAGGGATGGCTACACCTTC
TRBD2 | TRBJ2-1 | . | TRBV11-3 | CASSGGLAGDNEQFF | TGTGCCAGCAGCGGCGGACTAGCGGGAGACAATGAGCAGTTCTTC
. | TRBJ1-4 | few | TRBV27 | CASSSRAGREKLFF | TGTGCCAGCAGTTCCCGCGCGGGCCGTGAAAAACTGTTTTTT
TRBD2 | TRBJ2-3 | once | TRBV9 | CASSVELAGGTDTQYF | TGTGCCAGCAGCGTAGAGCTAGCGGGGGGCACAGATACGCAGTATTTT
TRBD1 | TRBJ2-5 | . | TRBV11-3 | CASSPAGQEETQYF | TGTGCCAGCAGCCCGGCCGGACAGGAAGAGACCCAGTACTTC
. | TRBJ2-3 | . | TRBV10-1 | CASSENRGTDTQYF | TGCGCCAGCAGTGAGAATAGGGGGACAGATACGCAGTATTTT
TRBD2 | TRBJ2-1 | . | TRBV29-1 | CSVEVRLAGVVDEQFF | TGCAGCGTTGAAGTCCGACTAGCGGGAGTAGTTGATGAGCAGTTCTTC
. | TRBJ1-1 | . | TRBV9 | CASSPTDSTEAFF | TGTGCCAGCAGTCCGACCGACAGCACTGAAGCTTTCTTT
TRBD2 | TRBJ2-2 | . | TRBV6-2/TRBV6-3 | CASSRTLAGSTGELFF | TGTGCCAGCAGTCGAACACTAGCGGGGTCTACCGGGGAGCTGTTTTTT
. | TRBJ1-5 | . | TRBV7-8 | CASSLNGQSNQPQHF | TGTGCCAGCAGCTTAAATGGACAGAGCAATCAGCCCCAGCATTTT
. | TRBJ2-3 | . | TRBV6-5 | CASSYNGMTDTQYF | TGTGCCAGCAGTTACAACGGTATGACAGATACGCAGTATTTT